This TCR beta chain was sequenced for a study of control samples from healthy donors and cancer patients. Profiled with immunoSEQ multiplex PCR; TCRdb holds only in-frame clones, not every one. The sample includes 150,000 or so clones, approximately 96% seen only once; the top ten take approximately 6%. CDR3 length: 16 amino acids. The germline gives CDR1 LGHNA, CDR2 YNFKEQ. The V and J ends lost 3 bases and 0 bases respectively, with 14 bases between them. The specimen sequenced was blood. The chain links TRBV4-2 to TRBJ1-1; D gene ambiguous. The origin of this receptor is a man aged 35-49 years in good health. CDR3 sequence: CASSQYKSDVNTEAFF. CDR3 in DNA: TGTGCCAGCAGCCAGTATAAGTCGGACGTGAACACTGAAGCTTTCTTT.